These T cell receptor beta chains were read from a single sample in a study of cytomegalovirus exposure and HLA in healthy donors. Repertoires were generated with immunoSEQ multiplex PCR, while TCRdb's copy carries only in-frame clones and drops some. The sample has tens of thousands of clones; 87% are singletons. Sequencing used PBMCs. These receptors came from a boy aged 5-17 years in good health and CMV-seronegative. CDR3s include the opening cysteine and the closing phenylalanine or tryptophan.

len	v_gene	j_gene	CDR3aa
14	TRBV6-1	TRBJ1-2	CASSENSGERGYTF
15	TRBV6-6	TRBJ2-2	CASTVDRGRAGELFF
19	TRBV21-1	TRBJ2-6	CASSKARTGIPPGANVLTF
16	TRBV9	TRBJ1-3	CASSVELGDSGNTIYF
15	TRBV2	TRBJ2-7	CASAGLAGSSYEQYF
15	TRBV7-9	TRBJ1-2	CASSLHLREILGYTF
16	TRBV5-4	TRBJ2-1	CASSLVFAVSYNEQFF
14	TRBV27	TRBJ2-7	CASSSERGLFEQYF
17	TRBV7-2	TRBJ1-5	CASSFEQGRNRNQPQHF
19	TRBV10-2	TRBJ2-3	CASSLRGLAGPWATDTQYF
14	TRBV30	TRBJ2-3	CAWMRHYSTDTQYF
15	TRBV30	TRBJ2-5	CACETADSDKETQYF
18	TRBV9	TRBJ2-1	CASSVVWGGAGTYNEQFF
14	TRBV9	TRBJ1-3	CASSLDSSGNTIYF
10	TRBV2	TRBJ2-5	CAGDMDRAYF
16	TRBV19	TRBJ2-1	CASSSYRGNVYNEQFF
13	TRBV6-1	TRBJ2-7	CASTYDFSYEQYF
17	TRBV27	TRBJ2-3	CASSFVSGGPSTDTQYF
15	TRBV6-6	TRBJ1-2	CASSYTRTDPYGYTF
16	TRBV2	TRBJ1-2	CASSGLEGQTNYGYTF
13	TRBV7-2	TRBJ1-1	CASSTAGGTEAFF
13	TRBV10-1	TRBJ2-7	CASSESETDMEYF
14	TRBV25-1	TRBJ2-7	CASSESGGGYEQYF